This entry lists 7 T cell receptor beta chains sequenced from one sample in a study of shared T cell receptors in the human thymus. Sequencing was performed with immunoSEQ multiplex PCR; in TCRdb, only in-frame clones are kept and a portion is missing. The repertoire holds more than 550,000 clones, 80% to 90% seen once, with more than 0.01% in the top ten. These same data were also listed under a study on human thymus T cells.

Source material: thymocytes. The receptors derive from a girl less than two years old with a congenital heart defect.

The chain carries TRBV27 and TRBJ1-6; D gene uncertain. The CDR3 sequence is 16 residues long. V gave up 4 bases and J gave up 6 bases, with 16 bases separating them. From germline, CDR1 is MNHEY and CDR2 SMNVEV (reference sequence). CDR3 sequence reads: CASSYLIGHSNSPLHF. The CDR3 DNA follows: TGTGCCAGCAGTTATCTTATTGGGCACAGTAATTCACCCCTCCACTTT.

The CDR3 protein is CAIFPGTGEGQIKNTEAFF. Here the CDR3 DNA reads TGTGCCATATTCCCCGGGACAGGGGAAGGGCAAATTAAGAACACTGAAGCTTTCTTT. The rearrangement links TRBV19 to TRBJ1-1, with 10 nucleotides matching TRBD1. Germline loops: CDR1 LNHDA, CDR2 SQIVND (reference sequence). V dropped 10 bases and J dropped 1; count of bases not matched to a gene: 21. The CDR3 extends over 19 amino acids.

The chain has TRBV5-1 and TRBJ2-1; D might be TRBD2 (7 bases). Germline-derived CDR1 and CDR2 are SGHRS and YFSETQ. Trimming removed 4 bases from V and 10 bases from J, with 24 bases in between. The CDR3 runs to 16 residues. The DNA for the CDR3 is TGCGCCAGCAGCGTACGGGGCGCGGGGGCCTCCACGGAGCAGTTCTTC. Translating gives CASSVRGAGASTEQFF.

This clone has a handful of counts. This sequence joins TRBV9 and TRBJ2-3; 8 bases match TRBD2. Trimming cost V 4 bases and J 0 bases; bases outside gene matches: 7. This CDR3 contains 16 residues. CDR1 SGDLS and CDR2 YYNGEE come from the germline V gene. The CDR3 DNA is TGTGCCAGCAGCCCGCGAGCGGGGGCTAGCACAGATACGCAGTATTTT. Amino acid sequence: CASSPRAGASTDTQYF. Variable domain in full (rest from reference TRBV9 and TRBJ2-3): DSGVTQTPKHLITATGQRVTLRCSPRSGDLSVYWYQQSLDQGLQFLIQYYNGEERAKGNILERFSAQQFPDLHSELNLSSLELGDSALYFCASSPRAGASTDTQYFGPGTRLTVL.

This chain joins TRBV19 and TRBJ2-2, with D possibly being TRBD1 (5 bases). This CDR3 comprises 14 residues. The V end lost 7 bases, the J end lost 1 base, and 10 bases lay between the germline ends. Per germline, CDR1 LNHDA and CDR2 SQIVND (reference sequence). The CDR3 DNA reads as TGTGCCAGTACCTTTGGACAGAACACCGGGGAGCTGTTTTTT. Its translation: CASTFGQNTGELFF.

This chain links TRBV19 with TRBJ1-4; D gene uncertain. V lost 5 bases, J lost 8 bases, and 18 bases lay in between. The CDR3 has 15 residues. CDR1 LNHDA and CDR2 SQIVND come from the germline V gene (reference sequence). CDR3 DNA sequence: TGTGCCAGTAGTTCCCCCGACCCCCGAGGGGAAAAACTGTTTTTT. It specifies CASSSPDPRGEKLFF. The whole variable domain, filled in from reference TRBV19 and TRBJ1-4, reads DGGITQSPKYLFRKEGQNVTLSCEQNLNHDAMYWYRQDPGQGLRLIYYSQIVNDFQKGDIAEGYSVSREKKESFPLTVTSAQKNPTAFYLCASSSPDPRGEKLFFGSGTQLSVL.

This sequence joins TRBV11-2 and TRBJ1-1, with TRBD1 identical over 10 bases. The germline V gene has CDR1 SGHAT and CDR2 FQNNGV. The CDR3 consists of 14 residues. The V gene end was trimmed by 4 bases and the J gene end by 7 bases; junction bases not matched to a gene: 6. CDR3 DNA sequence: TGTGCCAGCAGCTCCGACAGGGGGCGAGGTGAAGCTTTCTTT. Residues: CASSSDRGRGEAFF.